This TCR beta chain is from a study of T-cell reconstitution after alpha-beta-depleted transplantation in children. This clonotype was counted between two and nine times. Unique molecular identifiers were used in preparing the TCRbeta library. Using its own MiXCR run on the PCR reads, TCRdb lists one record per CDR3 protein. Of 150,000 to 250,000 distinct CDR3 sequences listed, approximately 14% were seen once; the top ten hold 13%. Trimming pared 0 bases from V and 8 bases from J, leaving 13 bases between. The CDR3 has 14 residues. Germline V gene lookup returns CDR1 MGHDK and CDR2 SYGVNS. This sequence was found in a human donor who donated a stem cell graft to a child with acute lymphoblastic leukemia. This material consisted of PBMCs from the stem cell graft donor, taken from the stem cell graft. The chain combines TRBV25-1 with TRBJ1-2; D ambiguous. The CDR3 DNA is TGTGCCAGCAGTGAATACTTCGGAAGAGGGGGCTACACCTTC. Protein: CASSEYFGRGGYTF.